The T cell receptor beta chain described here comes from a study of vaccination effects on CD4 cells after COVID-19. General study points: Within healthy vaccinees, only 1 of 255 vaccine-induced clones displayed cross-reactivity with common cold coronaviruses. Late post-vaccination, clones induced by infection and those induced by vaccine underwent marked clonal contraction.

The CDR3 has 16 residues. Germline V gene lookup returns CDR1 KGHDR and CDR2 SFDVKD. The V segment lost 4 bases and the J segment 2 bases; nucleotides outside the gene matches: 4. The repertoire was sequenced with immunoSEQ multiplex PCR; TCRdb's copy has only in-frame clones and lacks some. The sample holds about 45,000 clones, 70% seen once. Culture lasted about 10 days before CD4+ T cell isolation. The vaccine given was either BNT162b2 or mRNA-1273, in two doses. Nucleocapsid antibodies stayed negative before and after vaccination, showing no earlier SARS-CoV-2 infection. This clone was detected only a few times. Antigen unknown.

Specimen: CD4+ T cells from PBMCs cultured without peptide, collected after COVID-19 vaccination. This clonotype was obtained from a human donor who received a COVID-19 vaccine. The chain is built from TRBV24-1 and TRBJ2-2; the match to TRBD2 covers 9 bases. The CDR3 DNA follows: TGTGCCACCAGTGAGCCGGGACTAGCAAACACCGGGGAGCTGTTTTTT. Translated, it gives CATSEPGLANTGELFF.